The 22 T cell receptor beta chains below all came from one sample that was sequenced in a study of shared clonotypes between healthy human individuals. Assay: immunoSEQ multiplex PCR; the TCRdb copy retains only in-frame clones and omits some. The sample lists more than 2,000,000 clones; roughly nine tenths were seen once. The sample consisted of naive CD4+ T cells sorted from blood. Described subset: CD45RA+ positively selected. Every receptor here comes from a man between 18 and 29 years old in good health.

The V and J genes are TRBV19 and TRBJ1-6, with TRBD1 as a possible D gene (6 bases). With 7 bases removed from V and 7 bases from J, the gap between germline ends came to 14 bases. CDR1 is LNHDA, CDR2 SQIVND, per germline (reference sequence). The CDR3 is 14 amino acids. Here the CDR3 reads CASMTGGGNSPLHF. CDR3 in DNA: TGTGCCAGTATGACAGGTGGTGGCAATTCACCCCTCCACTTT. The whole variable domain, filled in from reference TRBV19 and TRBJ1-6, reads DGGITQSPKYLFRKEGQNVTLSCEQNLNHDAMYWYRQDPGQGLRLIYYSQIVNDFQKGDIAEGYSVSREKKESFPLTVTSAQKNPTAFYLCASMTGGGNSPLHFGNGTRLTVT.

Only one count was recorded for this clone. The rearrangement uses TRBV6-1 and TRBJ2-1; D unresolved. Trimming removed 2 bases from V and 1 base from J, with 12 bases in between. The CDR3 extends over 16 amino acids. Germline V CDR1 and CDR2: MNHNS, SASEGT. CDR3 nucleotide sequence: TGTGCCAGCAGTGAACTCAGTCGGGTATCCTACAATGAGCAGTTCTTC. It is translated as CASSELSRVSYNEQFF.

This sequence joins TRBV10-3 and TRBJ1-6; TRBD1 matches 7 bases. CDR1 ENHRY and CDR2 SYGVKD come from the germline V gene. The CDR3 has 13 amino acids. Unmatched junction bases numbered 3, after V lost 10 bases and J lost 3 bases. As DNA, the CDR3 is TGTGCCACAGGGGACAGCTATAATTCACCCCTCCACTTT. It translates to CATGDSYNSPLHF.

The chain couples TRBV7-2 to TRBJ1-5; 10 bases agree with TRBD1. Trimming cost V 1 base and J 7 bases; bases outside gene matches: 4. The CDR3 totals 15 residues. Germline CDR1 is SGHTA and CDR2 is FQGNSA. DNA for the CDR3: TGTGCCAGCAGCTTAGTTGGGACAGGGGTACAGCCCCAGCATTTT. Protein sequence: CASSLVGTGVQPQHF.

The chain has TRBV18 and TRBJ2-5, with 10 bases aligning to TRBD1. Germline loops: CDR1 KGHSH, CDR2 LQKENI. The CDR3 loop spans 15 amino acids. The V gene end was trimmed by 3 bases and the J gene end by 5 bases; junction bases not matched to a gene: 6. CDR3 protein: CASSPATGGYETQYF. The DNA for the CDR3 is TGTGCCAGCTCACCCGCGACAGGGGGCTACGAGACCCAGTACTTC.

In its sample, this clone was seen a few times. V gene TRBV19 combines with J gene TRBJ1-5; a possible D gene is TRBD1 (6 bases). The CDR3 covers 15 residues. Trimming pared 4 bases from V and 3 bases from J, leaving 13 bases between. The germline V gene has CDR1 LNHDA and CDR2 SQIVND (reference sequence). CDR3 nucleotide sequence: TGTGCCAGTAGTAATAGCGACAGGTACAATCAGCCCCAGCATTTT. As protein: CASSNSDRYNQPQHF. Full variable domain (outside the CDR3, taken from reference TRBV19 and TRBJ1-5): DGGITQSPKYLFRKEGQNVTLSCEQNLNHDAMYWYRQDPGQGLRLIYYSQIVNDFQKGDIAEGYSVSREKKESFPLTVTSAQKNPTAFYLCASSNSDRYNQPQHFGDGTRLSIL.

This chain uses TRBV7-2 with TRBJ1-6, with 8 nucleotides matching TRBD1. CDR3 length equals 14 residues. Germline trimming cut 4 bases from V and 6 bases from J; bases unmatched to any gene: 2. CDR1 and CDR2 from the germline V gene are SGHTA and FQGNSA. The CDR3 protein is CASSWTGSNSPLHF. As DNA, the CDR3 is TGTGCCAGCAGCTGGACAGGGTCTAATTCACCCCTCCACTTT.

The rearrangement links TRBV6-6 to TRBJ1-6, with 9 bases lining up with TRBD1. This CDR3 spans 15 amino acids. Germline CDR1 and CDR2: MNHNY and SVGAGI (reference sequence). J gave up 10 bases and V 3 bases, and 7 bases lay outside the gene matches. The CDR3 spells CASSYLQGAGSPLHF. The CDR3 nucleotides read TGTGCCAGCAGTTATTTACAGGGGGCTGGCTCACCCCTCCACTTT.

The chain links TRBV7-9 to TRBJ2-1, with TRBD2 matching 13 bases. The junction had 17 bases not matched to a gene; V was cut back by 5 bases and J by 7 bases. Germline loops: CDR1 SEHNR, CDR2 FQNEAQ (reference sequence). The CDR3 sequence is 19 residues long. The CDR3, as DNA: TGTGCCAGCAGCGGCGTGGGACTAGCGGGGTCGCTCTGGGGGAATGAGCAGTTCTTC. Its protein product is CASSGVGLAGSLWGNEQFF.

The table lists this clone with a count of one. CDR3 amino acids: CASSESAGAYEQYF. In nucleotides, the CDR3 is TGTGCCAGCAGTGAATCGGCAGGAGCATACGAGCAGTACTTC. The chain combines TRBV25-1 with TRBJ2-7; D unclear. CDR3 length: 14 amino acids. Deletions cut 1 base from V and 4 bases from J, with 11 bases between. Germline V CDR1 and CDR2: MGHDK, SYGVNS.

The chain employs TRBV19 and TRBJ1-2; D gene ambiguous. With 6 bases removed from V and 3 bases from J, the gap between germline ends came to 11 bases. From germline, CDR1 is LNHDA and CDR2 SQIVND (reference sequence). The CDR3 loop spans 13 amino acids. In DNA, the CDR3 is TGTGCCAGTAGAGACTCGCGGGACTATGGCTACACCTTC. It specifies CASRDSRDYGYTF.

V gene TRBV6-1 combines with J gene TRBJ2-6; D not resolved. Trimming removed 7 bases at V and 4 bases at J, with 8 bases between. The CDR3 is 13 residues long. Germline V gene data show CDR1 as MNHNS and CDR2 as SASEGT. In nucleotides, the CDR3 is TGTGCCAGCACCCCGGGCGGGGCCAACGTCCTGACTTTC. Protein sequence: CASTPGGANVLTF.

This CDR3 is CASSVGLTHSGLTYEQYF. DNA of the CDR3: TGTGCCAGCAGCGTAGGACTCACCCATAGCGGGCTAACCTACGAGCAGTACTTC. The chain employs TRBV9 and TRBJ2-7; 7 bases align to TRBD2. Germline V CDR1 and CDR2: SGDLS, YYNGEE. The CDR3 length is 18 residues. With V trimmed by 0 bases and J by 2 bases, 14 bases remained unmatched.

The chain employs TRBV7-6 and TRBJ2-1, with 11 bases fitting TRBD2. V was clipped by 0 bases and J by 10 bases; unmatched bases: 2. The germline V gene has CDR1 SGHVS and CDR2 FNYEAQ. The CDR3 spans 14 residues. The CDR3 region is CASSLAGLAVEQFF. As DNA, the CDR3 is TGTGCCAGCAGCTTAGCGGGACTAGCGGTGGAGCAGTTCTTC.

The chain links TRBV5-8 to TRBJ2-5, with D perhaps matching TRBD1 (5 bases). CDR3 length equals 15 residues. Per the germline V gene, CDR1 is SGHTS and CDR2 is YDEGEE. V lost 5 bases and J lost 2, with 16 bases in between. The CDR3: CASSLGSRAQETQYF. CDR3 bases: TGTGCCAGCAGTCTTGGAAGCAGGGCGCAAGAGACCCAGTACTTC. Complete variable domain (other parts from reference TRBV5-8 and TRBJ2-5): EAGVTQSPTHLIKTRGQQATLRCSPISGHTSVYWYQQALGLGLQFLLWYDEGEERNRGNFPPRFSGRQFPNYSSELNVNALELEDSALYLCASSLGSRAQETQYFGPGTRLLVL.

This clone was found once. This chain links TRBV28 with TRBJ1-1; possibly TRBD1 for D (5 bases). The CDR3 is made up of 14 amino acids. With 6 bases removed from V and 4 bases from J, the gap between germline ends came to 15 bases. The germline gives CDR1 MDHEN, CDR2 SYDVKM. As DNA, the CDR3 is TGTGCCAGCAGCTCGGGCGACGGGACCACTGAAGCTTTCTTT. Translation gives CASSSGDGTTEAFF.

This clone was detected a few times. The chain employs TRBV5-1 and TRBJ1-6; 8 bases agree with TRBD1. Germline V gene data show CDR1 as SGHRS and CDR2 as YFSETQ. The CDR3 length is 14 residues. J gave up 7 bases and V 2 bases, and 2 bases lay outside the gene matches. The CDR3 coding sequence is TGCGCCAGCAGCTTAGGGGACAGGAATTCACCCCTCCACTTT. Residues: CASSLGDRNSPLHF.

The chain combines TRBV6-5 with TRBJ2-1; a weak D match, TRBD2 (5 bases). Trimming removed 0 bases from V and 8 bases from J, with 11 bases in between. This CDR3 is built from 14 residues. Germline lookup yields CDR1 MNHEY and CDR2 SVGAGI. The CDR3 spells CASSYSSGRDEQFF. CDR3 nucleotides: TGTGCCAGCAGTTACTCCTCCGGGCGGGATGAGCAGTTCTTC.

The chain uses TRBV6-5 and TRBJ1-2; D gene uncertain. Trimming left V 7 bases short and J 3 bases short, with 9 bases between. The CDR3 sequence is 12 residues long. Germline lookup yields CDR1 MNHEY and CDR2 SVGAGI. This chain's CDR3 is CASKALDYGYTF. DNA for the CDR3: TGTGCCAGCAAGGCTCTAGACTATGGCTACACCTTC.

This chain connects TRBV9 to TRBJ1-2; D is undetermined. CDR1 is SGDLS and CDR2 is YYNGEE in the germline V gene. The length of the CDR3 is 15 residues. The V end lost 0 bases, the J end lost 2 bases, and 11 bases lay between the germline ends. The CDR3 loop is CASSVEGLGNYGYTF. CDR3 nucleotide sequence: TGTGCCAGCAGCGTAGAGGGTCTAGGAAACTATGGCTACACCTTC.

In its sample, this clone was seen once. The chain joins TRBV5-1 to TRBJ2-5, with 7 bases that match TRBD2. Losses at the gene ends were 3 bases for V and 7 bases for J; bases not matched to a gene: 9. Germline V gene data show CDR1 as SGHRS and CDR2 as YFSETQ. This CDR3 has 14 residues. CDR3 in amino acids: CASSSSMGGWTQYF. The DNA for the CDR3 is TGCGCCAGCAGCTCCTCGATGGGGGGGTGGACCCAGTACTTC. Looking up the rest from reference TRBV5-1 and TRBJ2-5 gives the full variable domain: KAGVTQTPRYLIKTRGQQVTLSCSPISGHRSVSWYQQTPGQGLQFLFEYFSETQRNKGNFPGRFSGRQFSNSRSEMNVSTLELGDSALYLCASSSSMGGWTQYFGPGTRLLVL.

Details on this clone: The identical CDR3 is also encoded by other nucleotide sequences in the sample. The chain joins TRBV9 to TRBJ1-1; TRBD1 agrees at 8 bases. Germline-derived CDR1 and CDR2 are SGDLS and YYNGEE. Trimming removed 3 bases from V and 1 base from J; junction bases left unmatched: 8. The CDR3 spans 16 residues. The CDR3 region is CASSAGTGLSNTEAFF. Here the CDR3 DNA reads TGTGCCAGCAGCGCCGGGACAGGCCTTTCGAACACTGAAGCTTTCTTT.